The 3 T cell receptor beta chains presented below share a single source sample, sequenced in a study of T cell responses to AZD1222 COVID-19 vaccine. TCRdb's table, derived via immunoSEQ multiplex PCR, lists solely in-frame clones and lacks some. The table lists 130,000 or so clones, 85% to 95% of them singletons. Material: peripheral blood, obtained on day 0 of MenACWY control vaccination. These receptors originate from an adult in good health.

The V and J genes are TRBV24-1 and TRBJ1-1; weak D call: TRBD1 (5 bases). There are 13 residues in the CDR3. Germline V CDR1 and CDR2: KGHDR, SFDVKD. Trimming removed 4 bases at V and 6 bases at J, with 11 bases between. CDR3 DNA sequence: TGTGCCACCAGTGACCCGGGACTGGCTGAAGCTTTCTTT. It encodes CATSDPGLAEAFF.

This clone was counted a single time. This chain connects TRBV3-1 (or the pseudogene TRBV3-2) to TRBJ1-6; 7 nucleotides line up with TRBD1. J was trimmed by 7 bases and V by 4 bases; bases with no gene match: 1. The CDR3 consists of 13 residues. Germline V gives CDR1 LGHDT, CDR2 YNNKEL (reference sequence). CDR3 sequence: CASSPQGNSPLHF. The CDR3 DNA is TGTGCCAGCAGCCCACAGGGGAATTCACCCCTCCACTTT.

This clone was detected once. The CDR3 region has the DNA TGTGCCAGTAGTATCCCTAGCGGGGGGGCAGATACGCAGTATTTT. Its protein product is CASSIPSGGADTQYF. The V and J genes are TRBV19 and TRBJ2-3; TRBD2 agrees at 12 bases. V was pared by 3 bases and J by 4 bases, with 2 bases of the junction left unmatched. Per the germline V gene, CDR1 is LNHDA and CDR2 is SQIVND (reference sequence). The CDR3 runs 15 residues.